The 12 T cell receptor beta chains listed next were all sequenced from one sample in a study of radiotherapy plus CTLA-4 blockade in lung cancer. This table comes from immunoSEQ multiplex PCR, and its TCRdb copy is limited to in-frame clones, with some not included. The data show about 120,000 clones, more than 65% seen once. The sequencing used peripheral blood, collected from a patient treated with radiotherapy plus ipilimumab. The receptors were gathered from a human donor with non-small cell lung cancer that progressed on radiotherapy plus ipilimumab. Some clones in this sample may be carry-over from other donors' samples.

A single count supports this clone. The chain couples TRBV6-5 to TRBJ1-2; 7 bases line up with TRBD1. The germline V gene has CDR1 MNHEY and CDR2 SVGAGI. The CDR3 covers 13 residues. Unmatched junction bases numbered 6, after V lost 6 bases and J lost 5 bases. In DNA, the CDR3 is TGTGCCAGCAGGCCGGGACAGCCTTATGGCTACACCTTC. Translated: CASRPGQPYGYTF.

The V and J genes are TRBV29-1 and TRBJ1-2; D is uncertain. CDR1 and CDR2 from the germline V gene are SQVTM and ANQGSEA. V was trimmed by 0 bases and J by 5 bases, leaving 25 bases between them. The CDR3 runs to 18 residues. Here the CDR3 reads CSVEDPWVEPRGDYGYTF. In DNA, the CDR3 is TGCAGCGTTGAAGATCCTTGGGTGGAGCCTCGTGGGGATTATGGCTACACCTTC.

For this clone: The junction and the germline gene differ at one end; a read error may be behind it. The chain has TRBV7-7 and TRBJ2-2, with 9 positions matching TRBD1. From germline, CDR1 is SSHAT and CDR2 FNYEAQ (reference sequence). CDR3 length: 16 residues. This CDR3 is CASSPTTGGHTGELFF. The CDR3 region has the DNA TGTGCTAGCAGCCCAACCACAGGGGGCCACACCGGGGAGCTGTTTTTT. Based on the CDR3 plus reference TRBV7-7 and TRBJ2-2, the full variable domain is GAGVSQSPRYKVTKRGQDVTLRCDPISSHATLYWYQQALGQGPEFLTYFNYEAQPDKSGLPSDRFSAERPEGSISTLTIQRTEQRDSAMYRCASSPTTGGHTGELFFGEGSRLTVL.

The V gene is TRBV27, the J gene TRBJ2-5; D is possibly TRBD2 (6 bases). The CDR3 is 16 amino acids. Trimming cost V 2 bases and J 7 bases, with 20 bases left between them. CDR1 and CDR2 (germline): MNHEY, SMNVEV (reference sequence). The CDR3 here is CASSLGGTSRLATQYF. CDR3 sequence (DNA): TGTGCCAGCAGTTTAGGGGGGACCTCGAGGTTGGCGACCCAGTACTTC.

The rearrangement links TRBV4-1 to TRBJ2-3; weak D call: TRBD2 (6 bases). Trimming took off 4 bases at V and 0 bases at J, with 11 bases between the two ends. The CDR3 is 15 amino acids. The germline CDR1 and CDR2 sequences are MGHRA and YSYEKL. In DNA, the CDR3 is TGCGCCAGCAGCCCTTCCGGGGGTAGCACAGATACGCAGTATTTT. Encoded protein: CASSPSGGSTDTQYF.

The chain combines TRBV6-6 with TRBJ2-7; D uncertain. The CDR3 sequence is 13 residues long. V was pared by 4 bases and J by 4 bases, with 11 bases between. Germline-derived CDR1 and CDR2 are MNHNY and SVGAGI (reference sequence). Written as DNA, the CDR3 is TGTGCCAGCAGTTCACACAAGGATTACGAGCAGTACTTC. Protein sequence: CASSSHKDYEQYF.

This clone showed up just once. The chain joins TRBV5-1 to TRBJ2-5; D may be TRBD2 (7 bases). V was trimmed by 6 bases and J by 4 bases, leaving 16 bases between them. This CDR3 region has 14 residues. Germline values: CDR1 SGHRS, CDR2 YFSETQ. The CDR3 reads CASTTRGAGETQYF. CDR3 DNA sequence: TGCGCCAGCACCACTCGGGGGGCAGGAGAGACCCAGTACTTC.

The J gene is TRBJ1-1, the V gene TRBV29-1; 7 bases are a match to TRBD1. The CDR3 consists of 13 residues. CDR1 and CDR2 from the germline V gene are SQVTM and ANQGSEA. V trimming: 1 base; J trimming: 5 bases; junction bases outside the gene matches: 4. CDR3 residues: CSVEGQGGTEAFF. CDR3 bases: TGCAGCGTTGAAGGACAGGGAGGGACTGAAGCTTTCTTT. The whole variable domain, remainder taken from reference TRBV29-1 and TRBJ1-1, is SAVISQKPSRDICQRGTSLTIQCQVDSQVTMMFWYRQQPGQSLTLIATANQGSEATYESGFVIDKFPISRPNLTFSTLTVSNMSPEDSSIYLCSVEGQGGTEAFFGQGTRLTVV.

The rearrangement links TRBV9 to TRBJ2-7; 8 nucleotides line up with TRBD2. V dropped 3 bases and J dropped 2; count of bases not matched to a gene: 10. The germline V gene has CDR1 SGDLS and CDR2 YYNGEE. This CDR3 is built from 16 residues. DNA for the CDR3: TGTGCCAGCAGCGCCTCCGGCGGGGGGCGAACCTACGAGCAGTACTTC. Its translation: CASSASGGGRTYEQYF.

J is TRBJ1-4 and V is TRBV18, with 7 bases fitting TRBD1. The trim removed 1 base at V and 5 bases at J, leaving 7 bases unmatched. The CDR3 sequence is 16 residues long. Germline CDR1 reads KGHSH; CDR2 reads LQKENI. Here the CDR3 reads CASSPRSDRTNEKLFF. CDR3 nucleotide sequence: TGTGCCAGCTCACCACGATCGGACAGGACGAATGAAAAACTGTTTTTT.

The genes are TRBV18 and TRBJ2-1, with 8 bases that match TRBD1. This CDR3 comprises 15 residues. Trimming took 1 base from V and 9 from J; bases not matched to a gene: 8. CDR1 and CDR2 (germline): KGHSH, LQKENI. CDR3 nucleotide sequence: TGTGCCAGCTCACCACGCCAGGGGGCCGTAGGTGAGCAGTTCTTC. Translation gives CASSPRQGAVGEQFF. Using reference TRBV18 and TRBJ2-1 for the parts outside the CDR3, the full variable domain is NAGVMQNPRHLVRRRGQEARLRCSPMKGHSHVYWYRQLPEEGLKFMVYLQKENIIDESGMPKERFSAEFPKEGPSILRIQQVVRGDSAAYFCASSPRQGAVGEQFFGPGTRLTVL.

The chain links TRBV6-5 to TRBJ2-1; tentatively, D is TRBD2 (6 bases). V was clipped by 10 bases and J by 5 bases, with 15 bases between them. Germline assignment: CDR1 MNHEY and CDR2 SVGAGI. This CDR3 comprises 13 residues. CDR3 sequence (DNA): TGTGCCATCGGCCGGGACTCAAACAATGAGCAGTTCTTC. Residues: CAIGRDSNNEQFF.